This record concerns one T cell receptor beta chain sequence. At least ten counts were recorded for this clonotype. Its antigen remains undetermined. No quality values exist for individual bases; no much larger clone is one base distant. This entry is derived from a study of response to subunit inactivated influenza vaccine (dated by TCRdb to 2016 to 2019). Study-level background: To follow how T cells responded to a trivalent subunit inactivated influenza vaccine, the researchers relied on deep quantitative profiling of the T cell receptor repertoire.

The library was prepared using RT-PCR. The data were produced on an Illumina HiSeq 2500. TCRdb's own reprocessing of the public reads used fastp at Q25 and MiXCR and kept productive beta chains. All rows with the same CDR3 protein become a single entry with the most common DNA and genes. Recorded for this sample are roughly 500,000 distinct CDR3 sequences; under 30% of them occurred a single time. The ten largest clones capture 2.8% of the sample. Trimming accounts for 2 bases at V and 5 bases at J, while the number of junction bases matched to no gene is 11. The CDR3 covers 17 residues, taking in both the cysteine and the phenylalanine. The retained sequence is limited to the CDR3, 51 bases, with the frame set at the first base. What the work shows at the level of the full study, not this receptor alone: The authors suggested that each seasonal influenza vaccination may recruit only a limited number of new T cells.

These same data were also listed under a study on T cells expressing NK-cell markers. The second study also describes: 5'RACE template switching, by which a universal primer site and unique molecular identifiers were added, was used to make TCR beta cDNA libraries. TCR beta-chain repertoires were profiled in sorted CD3+CD56+NKG2C+, CD3+CD56+NKG2C- and CD3+CD56-NKG2C+ T-cell subsets from several donors. Seven of the eight sequenced donors were HCMV-seropositive and one was HCMV-seronegative. In several experiments an anti-gammadeltaTCR antibody was added to restrict sorting to alphabetaTCR-expressing T cells. In several donors, the dominant CD3+CD56+NKG2C+ clonotypes ranked among the top 10 CD8+ clonotypes, making up 1.0-7.0% of CD8+ T cells. Those dominant clonotypes were again the most abundant among CD3+CD56-NKG2C+ cells in a few donors, at roughly 25-60.1%. It remained unclear whether the expanded NKG2C-expressing T cell clones were specific for HCMV antigens. The study sequenced eight donors, all healthy volunteers chosen at random: three men and five women. HCMV-specific IgG was detected in serum with a commercial ELISA kit to determine HCMV serostatus. Ficoll density gradient centrifugation was used to isolate peripheral blood mononuclear cells from blood. Magnetic immunoseparation with Miltenyi isolation kits was used to isolate CD4+ and CD8+ T cells from PBMC. Priming for cDNA synthesis came from the TCR beta constant segment, and two successive PCR amplification steps followed. Sequencing of the libraries produced 2 x 150 bp reads on Illumina HiSeq 2000/2500, MiSeq or NextSeq. MIGEC was used to demultiplex reads and group reads by UMI, and MiTCR was used to assemble and quantify clonotypes. To exclude erroneous sequences, any TCR cDNA sequence not supported by at least two reads was discarded. The tcR package was used for downstream repertoire analysis, and clonotypes were matched between fractions using CDR3 nucleotide sequence together with V segment. VDJmatch was used to annotate antigen specificity against VDJdb, with one amino acid substitution in CDR3 permitted.

The clonotype was recovered from a man aged 45-65 years who received an inactivated influenza vaccine. Donor details come from another sample of the same person, matched by shared clones. The input for sequencing was CD4+ T cells sorted from PBMCs, taken approximately 13 days after vaccination. Here the chain combines TRBV12-3 or TRBV12-4 and TRBJ2-3; 9 bases in the middle match TRBD2. The DNA reads TGTGCCAGCAGTTTACTGGGTAGCGGGGGTCGAGGAGATACGCAGTATTTT. Its protein product is CASSLLGSGGRGDTQYF.